This T cell receptor beta chain was sequenced during a study of shared clonotypes between healthy human individuals. Running of the assay took place at deep level. Using immunoSEQ multiplex PCR, the repertoire was profiled, and TCRdb retains in-frame clones only, with some absent. The data hold about 1.1 million clones, with 75% to 85% observed a single time. The CDR3 is 19 amino acids. V lost 2 bases, J lost 8 bases, and 26 bases lay in between. Germline V CDR1 and CDR2: SGHRS, YFSETQ. This chain uses TRBV5-1 with TRBJ1-6; possibly TRBD1 for D (6 bases). The sequence came from a man aged 18 to 35 in good health. Some clones in this sample may be carry-over from other donors' samples. The specimen was memory CD4+ T cells from PBMCs. The subset here: CD45RA-negative fraction. The CDR3 region has the DNA TGCGCCAGCAGCTTCGGAATGCTCCGGGGGCAGGGTGGGCATTCACCCCTCCACTTT. It yields the protein CASSFGMLRGQGGHSPLHF.